Following are 25 T cell receptor beta chains from one sample sequenced in a study of T cells in narcolepsy. Some clones are missing from TCRdb's copy, which holds only in-frame ones; the method was immunoSEQ multiplex PCR. The sample has over 25,000 clones, 90% seen once. The sample comprised CD45RA- memory CD4+ T cells from PBMCs. These receptor sequences come from a human donor with narcolepsy.

The chain employs TRBV4-1 and TRBJ1-5; D is ambiguous. CDR1 is MGHRA, CDR2 YSYEKL, per germline. The CDR3 has 18 amino acids. The V end was cut by 0 bases, the J end by 3 bases, with 18 bases between. The CDR3 region is CASSQDLPGPGLNQPQHF. CDR3 bases: TGCGCCAGCAGCCAAGATCTCCCCGGACCAGGACTCAATCAGCCCCAGCATTTT.

The V and J genes are TRBV7-2 and TRBJ2-5; 7 nucleotides align to TRBD1. The better agreement between TRBJ2-7 and the DNA end casts doubt on the J call. CDR1 and CDR2 from the germline V gene are SGHTA and FQGNSA. The CDR3 consists of 13 residues. The CDR3: CASSNDREHEQYF. The CDR3 nucleotides are TGTGCCAGCAGCAACGACAGGGAGCACGAGCAGTACTTC.

This clone occurred a few times. This CDR3 reads CASSTLDSPSDEQYF. The CDR3 DNA follows: TGTGCCAGCAGCACACTGGACAGCCCTTCGGATGAGCAGTACTTC. V usage is TRBV7-2 and J usage is TRBJ2-7, with TRBD1 as a possible D gene (6 bases). The germline V gene encodes CDR1 SGHTA and CDR2 FQGNSA. The CDR3 extends over 15 amino acids. Deletions cut 5 bases from V and 7 bases from J, with 21 bases between.

This chain links TRBV2 with TRBJ1-6; tentative D call: TRBD1 (5 bases). Germline CDR1 and CDR2: SNHLY and FYNNEI. V was pared by 6 bases and J by 12 bases, with 21 bases between. The CDR3 contains 15 residues. CDR3 coding DNA: TGTGCCAGCAGGGAGGGGACCCAAGACGCCCTACCCCTCCACTTT. Translated: CASREGTQDALPLHF.

CDR3 coding DNA: TGTGCCAGCAGCTTATCGTTTTCTGAGACCCAGTACTTC. Protein sequence: CASSLSFSETQYF. The rearrangement joins TRBV7-6 to TRBJ2-5; no clear D gene. The CDR3 covers 13 residues. From germline, CDR1 is SGHVS and CDR2 FNYEAQ. The V and J ends lost 2 bases and 5 bases respectively, with 9 bases between them.

The rearrangement joins TRBV10-3 to TRBJ1-2; D call uncertain. Germline loops: CDR1 ENHRY, CDR2 SYGVKD. The length of the CDR3 is 11 residues. The V and J ends lost 3 bases and 14 bases respectively, with 13 bases between them. The CDR3, as DNA: TGTGCCATCAGTGATTCCGCGGCCCATACCTTC. Translating gives CAISDSAAHTF.

J is TRBJ1-2 and V is TRBV28; no clear D. In germline, CDR1 is MDHEN, CDR2 SYDVKM. The CDR3 has 13 amino acids. Deletions cut 2 bases from V and 5 bases from J, with 9 bases between. For the CDR3, the DNA is TGTGCCAGCAGTTTAAGTGCCGATTATGGCTACACCTTC. It encodes CASSLSADYGYTF.

This chain links TRBV6-1 with TRBJ2-2, with 10 bases aligning to TRBD1. Per the germline V gene, CDR1 is MNHNS and CDR2 is SASEGT. J lost 4 bases, V lost 5 bases, and 4 bases had no gene match. This CDR3 is 15 amino acids long. CDR3 sequence reads: CASSSGTGVTGELFF. DNA of the CDR3: TGTGCCAGCAGTTCCGGGACAGGGGTCACCGGGGAGCTGTTTTTT.

This chain links TRBV5-1 with TRBJ1-3; D uncertain. Germline V gives CDR1 SGHRS, CDR2 YFSETQ. The CDR3 runs to 15 residues. The V end lost 2 bases, the J end lost 2 bases, and 11 bases lay between the germline ends. This chain's CDR3 is CASSFSGTAGNTIYF. In DNA form, the CDR3 reads TGCGCCAGCAGCTTCTCCGGAACCGCTGGAAACACCATATATTTT.

This chain links TRBV11-3 with TRBJ1-1, with a tentative D call TRBD1 (5 bases). V was trimmed by 0 bases and J by 1 base, leaving 12 bases between them. Germline V lookup: CDR1 SGHNT, CDR2 YENEEA. The CDR3 sequence is 16 residues long. In DNA form, the CDR3 reads TGTGCCAGCAGCTTAGATGGCCGGGGGGGGAACACTGAAGCTTTCTTT. Amino acid sequence: CASSLDGRGGNTEAFF.

The chain uses TRBV14 and TRBJ2-7, with a tentative D call TRBD1 (5 bases). Trimming cost V 5 bases and J 5 bases, with 19 bases left between them. Germline CDR1 reads SGHDN; CDR2 reads FVKESK. The CDR3 loop spans 15 amino acids. In nucleotides, the CDR3 is TGTGCCAGCAGCACAGACAGCTTTGGGCAAGACGAGCAGTACTTC. Its protein is CASSTDSFGQDEQYF.

The J gene is TRBJ2-6, the V gene TRBV28, with 7 bases identical to TRBD1. J was trimmed by 4 bases and V by 10 bases; bases with no gene match: 16. Germline V gene data show CDR1 as MDHEN and CDR2 as SYDVKM. The CDR3 is made up of 17 amino acids. The CDR3 DNA follows: TGTGCCACAGCGGTTATGAGGGGGCTTACCGGGGCCAACGTCCTGACTTTC. Translation: CATAVMRGLTGANVLTF.

The chain uses TRBV27 and TRBJ2-7; the match to TRBD2 covers 7 bases. The J segment lost 2 bases and the V segment lost 7 bases, leaving 11 bases of the junction unmatched. Germline CDR1 MNHEY, CDR2 SMNVEV (reference sequence). CDR3 length: 15 residues. CDR3 protein: CASTFAGDGAYEQYF. CDR3 bases: TGTGCCAGCACGTTTGCGGGGGACGGTGCCTACGAGCAGTACTTC.

The V gene is TRBV7-9, the J gene TRBJ1-1; 7 positions match TRBD1. V trimming: 6 bases; J trimming: 3 bases; junction bases outside the gene matches: 7. Germline CDR1 and CDR2: SEHNR and FQNEAQ (reference sequence). This CDR3 spans 14 amino acids. The CDR3 loop is CASRPTGADTEAFF. The CDR3 nucleotides read TGTGCCAGCAGGCCTACAGGGGCAGACACTGAAGCTTTCTTT.

This clone was detected only a few times. V and J are TRBV6-6 and TRBJ1-5; 7 bases line up with TRBD1. Germline CDR1 MNHNY, CDR2 SVGAGI (reference sequence). V gave up 9 bases and J gave up 4 bases; unmatched junction bases: 6. This CDR3 is 13 amino acids long. This CDR3 is CASSGQQNQPQHF. Written as DNA, the CDR3 is TGTGCCAGTTCGGGACAGCAGAATCAGCCCCAGCATTTT.

The chain joins TRBV30 to TRBJ1-5, with D possibly matching TRBD1 (5 bases). Per germline, CDR1 GTSNPN and CDR2 SVGIG (reference sequence). Trimming removed 1 base at V and 1 base at J, with 14 bases between. The CDR3 sequence is 16 residues long. The CDR3 DNA reads as TGTGCCTGGAGTGCCCCGTGGGACCGGAGCAATCAGCCCCAGCATTTT. This gives the protein CAWSAPWDRSNQPQHF.

This chain joins TRBV5-1 and TRBJ2-3; D gene unclear. Trimming removed 2 bases at V and 0 bases at J, with 1 base between. CDR1 and CDR2 from the germline V gene are SGHRS and YFSETQ. The length of the CDR3 is 12 residues. This CDR3 reads CASSFSTDTQYF. The CDR3 nucleotides read TGCGCCAGCAGCTTCAGCACAGATACGCAGTATTTT.

The rearrangement uses TRBV28 and TRBJ1-1; TRBD1 matches 7 bases. Germline assignment: CDR1 MDHEN and CDR2 SYDVKM. CDR3 size: 13 residues. The ends lost 3 bases at V and 6 bases at J; junction bases unmatched: 4. The CDR3 region has the DNA TGTGCCAGCAGTTTGAGAGGGGGCCCTGAAGCTTTCTTT. It is translated as CASSLRGGPEAFF. The entire variable domain, with the rest obtained from reference TRBV28 and TRBJ1-1, is as follows: DVKVTQSSRYLVKRTGEKVFLECVQDMDHENMFWYRQDPGLGLRLIYFSYDVKMKEKGDIPEGYSVSREKKERFSLILESASTNQTSMYLCASSLRGGPEAFFGQGTRLTVV.

DNA for the CDR3: TGTGCCAGCAGTTCCCACGGGACAGGAGAGACCCAGTACTTC. Encoded protein: CASSSHGTGETQYF. The chain links TRBV28 to TRBJ2-5; TRBD1 matches at 8 bases. The trim removed 4 bases at V and 4 bases at J, leaving 5 bases unmatched. The CDR3 runs 14 residues. CDR1 and CDR2 from the germline V gene are MDHEN and SYDVKM.

This rearrangement joins TRBV7-6 to TRBJ1-4, with D possibly TRBD1 on 5 matching bases. Germline assignment: CDR1 SGHVS and CDR2 FNYEAQ. The CDR3 extends over 14 amino acids. V was trimmed by 0 bases and J by 7 bases, leaving 9 bases between them. DNA of the CDR3: TGTGCCAGCAGCTTAGCTGGGAGGGGTGAAAAACTGTTTTTT. As protein: CASSLAGRGEKLFF.

Regarding this clone: One end of the junction fails to match germline, which may point to a read error. The chain has TRBV15 and TRBJ2-1; no clear D gene. Germline loops: CDR1 LNHNV, CDR2 YYDKDF (reference sequence). This CDR3 is 15 amino acids long. The CDR3 DNA reads as TGTGCCACCAGCGCAGGTGACGCTATCTACAATGAGCAGCTCTTC. Its protein is CATSAGDAIYNEQLF.

This chain connects TRBV6-5 to TRBJ1-5, with unresolved D. CDR3 length: 13 amino acids. Germline V gene sequence: CDR1 MNHEY, CDR2 SVGAGI. V lost 11 bases and J lost 6, with 17 bases in between. The CDR3 nucleotides read TGTGCCGTTGCACCTAACGCGGGTCAGCCCCAGCATTTT. Amino acid sequence: CAVAPNAGQPQHF.

CDR3 nucleotide sequence: TGTGCCAGCCGCTTACAGGGGGCTTCCGACGGCTACACCTTC. Translating gives CASRLQGASDGYTF. The rearrangement links TRBV28 to TRBJ1-2, with 9 bases lining up with TRBD1. This CDR3 has 14 amino acids. Unmatched junction bases numbered 12, after V lost 8 bases and J lost 8 bases. From germline, CDR1 is MDHEN and CDR2 SYDVKM.

V is TRBV5-4 and J is TRBJ2-7; 9 bases fit TRBD1. CDR1 SGHNT and CDR2 YYREEE come from the germline V gene (reference sequence). This CDR3 contains 15 residues. V was clipped by 2 bases and J by 3 bases; unmatched bases: 6. The CDR3 protein is CASSLGQGQGYEQYF. CDR3 coding DNA: TGTGCCAGCAGCTTAGGGCAGGGACAGGGCTACGAGCAGTACTTC.

V gene TRBV30 combines with J gene TRBJ1-2; TRBD1 agrees at 12 bases. In germline, CDR1 is GTSNPN, CDR2 SVGIG (reference sequence). This CDR3 comprises 14 residues. The ends lost 5 bases at V and 8 bases at J; junction bases unmatched: 9. CDR3 in DNA: TGTGCCTGGCTCGGGACAGGGGGCTACGGAGGCTACACCTTC. It yields the protein CAWLGTGGYGGYTF. Together with reference TRBV30 and TRBJ1-2, the CDR3 gives the full variable domain: SQTIHQWPATLVQPVGSPLSLECTVEGTSNPNLYWYRQAAGRGLQLLFYSVGIGQISSEVPQNLSASRPQDRQFILSSKKLLLSDSGFYLCAWLGTGGYGGYTFGSGTRLTVV.